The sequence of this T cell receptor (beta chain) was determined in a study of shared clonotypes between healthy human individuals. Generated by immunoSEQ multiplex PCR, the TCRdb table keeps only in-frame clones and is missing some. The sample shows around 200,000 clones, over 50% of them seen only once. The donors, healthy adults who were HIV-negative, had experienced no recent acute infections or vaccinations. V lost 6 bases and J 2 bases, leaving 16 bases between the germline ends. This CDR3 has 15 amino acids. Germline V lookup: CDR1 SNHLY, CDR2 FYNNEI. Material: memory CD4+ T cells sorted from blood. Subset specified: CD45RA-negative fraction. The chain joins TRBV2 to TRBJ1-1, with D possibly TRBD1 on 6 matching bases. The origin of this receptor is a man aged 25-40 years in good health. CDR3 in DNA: TGTGCCAGCAGCGCCAGAGGGGGTGATAACACTGAAGCTTTCTTT. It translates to CASSARGGDNTEAFF.